This T cell receptor beta chain was captured by sequencing in a study of blood T cells in healthy people across ages. Study context: Capture by template switching was about one barcoded beta molecule per two T cells. Whole-study findings and limits: Relative to aged donors, long-lived donors carried more naive CD4+ cells and displayed higher diversity.

Researchers report isolating at least 6.5 million PBMCs per sample. The CDR3 covers 12 residues. Germline loops: CDR1 MDHEN, CDR2 SYDVKM. Turning to this clonotype: Antigen: not known.

Primers used in a second PCR of roughly 7 to 12 cycles were a sample-barcoded 5' primer and a J-beta primer mix. TCRdb re-called the 5' RACE reads through MiXCR, storing one row per CDR3 protein. The sample lists fewer than 2,000,000 distinct CDR3 sequences; about 31% were seen once. This clonotype originated in a woman in her thirties in good health. The V gene is TRBV28, the J gene TRBJ2-7; no clear D. Matching the DNA end better, TRBJ2-5 makes the J call doubtful. Specimen: blood. CDR3 residues: CASSQRVGTQYF. DNA for the CDR3: TGTGCCAGCAGCCAAAGGGTCGGGACCCAGTACTTC.